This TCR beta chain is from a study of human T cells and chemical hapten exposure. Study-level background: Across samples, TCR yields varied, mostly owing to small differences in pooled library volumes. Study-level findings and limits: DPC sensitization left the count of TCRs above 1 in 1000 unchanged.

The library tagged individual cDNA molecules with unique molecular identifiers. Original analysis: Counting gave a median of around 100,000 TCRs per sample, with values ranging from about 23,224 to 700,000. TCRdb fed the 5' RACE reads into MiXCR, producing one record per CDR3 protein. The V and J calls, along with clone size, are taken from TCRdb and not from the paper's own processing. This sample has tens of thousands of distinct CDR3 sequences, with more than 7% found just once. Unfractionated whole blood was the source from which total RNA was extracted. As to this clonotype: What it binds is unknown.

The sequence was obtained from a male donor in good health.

The chain's CDR3 is CASSQGGISYNEQFF. The DNA for the CDR3 is TGTGCCAGCAGCCAAGGGGGTATCTCCTACAATGAGCAGTTCTTC. This chain joins TRBV14 and TRBJ2-1; D gene ambiguous. The germline gives CDR1 SGHDN, CDR2 FVKESK. The CDR3 has 15 residues. V was trimmed by 1 base and J by 0 bases, leaving 7 bases between them.